This is a list of T cell receptor beta chains from one sample in a study of blood T cell repertoires in COVID-19. Profiled with immunoSEQ multiplex PCR; TCRdb holds only in-frame clones, not every one. Of a few hundred thousand clones listed, 80% to 90% are singletons. Sequenced sample: PBMCs or T cells enriched from blood (not recorded which). The receptors stem from a man between 25 and 39 years old in a cohort exposed to, infected with or recovered from COVID-19 (not recorded which). Both conserved end residues are part of each CDR3. The order of the fields is J gene, D gene, V gene, CDR3 protein. D genes are given only for firm matches.

j_call: TRBJ2-4
d_call: .
v_call: TRBV3-1/TRBV3-2
cdr3_aa: CASSQDRGGLAKNIQYF

j_call: TRBJ2-3
d_call: .
v_call: TRBV6-5
cdr3_aa: CASSYSGGDTQYF

j_call: TRBJ1-2
d_call: .
v_call: TRBV4-3
cdr3_aa: CASSQDGQLDWGYGYTF

j_call: TRBJ1-5
d_call: .
v_call: TRBV15
cdr3_aa: CATSRDHGDQPQHF

j_call: TRBJ2-5
d_call: TRBD1
v_call: TRBV2
cdr3_aa: CASSDNRGPETQYF

j_call: TRBJ2-3
d_call: TRBD2
v_call: TRBV7-3
cdr3_aa: CASSYRGLAGGSTAADTQYF

j_call: TRBJ2-1
d_call: TRBD2
v_call: TRBV2
cdr3_aa: CASRTSGPYNEQFF

j_call: TRBJ2-7
d_call: TRBD1
v_call: TRBV19
cdr3_aa: CASSIDGTGPYEQYF

j_call: TRBJ1-2
d_call: TRBD1
v_call: TRBV4-3
cdr3_aa: CASSQARDSPPYTF

j_call: TRBJ2-1
d_call: .
v_call: TRBV21-1
cdr3_aa: CASSKLVLQFAGAEQFF

j_call: TRBJ2-7
d_call: TRBD2
v_call: TRBV28
cdr3_aa: CASARTSVSYEQYF

j_call: TRBJ2-5
d_call: TRBD2
v_call: TRBV7-9
cdr3_aa: CASSLKWASGREETQYF

j_call: TRBJ1-5
d_call: .
v_call: TRBV6-4
cdr3_aa: CASSDSSGGNQPQHF

j_call: TRBJ2-5
d_call: .
v_call: TRBV19
cdr3_aa: CASSIGVKETQYF

j_call: TRBJ2-7
d_call: .
v_call: TRBV7-6
cdr3_aa: CASSFRDTGWEQYF

j_call: TRBJ1-3
d_call: .
v_call: TRBV28
cdr3_aa: CASSFGGAHSGNTIYF

j_call: TRBJ2-2
d_call: TRBD2
v_call: TRBV9
cdr3_aa: CASSSAGGTNTGELFF

j_call: TRBJ2-1
d_call: TRBD2
v_call: TRBV27
cdr3_aa: CASRPGLAGGRGHNEQFF

j_call: TRBJ2-1
d_call: .
v_call: TRBV27
cdr3_aa: CASSLSGGGQNYNEQFF

j_call: TRBJ2-7
d_call: .
v_call: TRBV28
cdr3_aa: CASSLVGWGEGSYEQYF

j_call: TRBJ1-1
d_call: .
v_call: TRBV6-5
cdr3_aa: CASGGHMNTEAFF

j_call: TRBJ2-5
d_call: .
v_call: TRBV7-9
cdr3_aa: CASSFSAGKETQYF

j_call: TRBJ2-3
d_call: .
v_call: TRBV5-1
cdr3_aa: CASSAGEGTDTQYF

j_call: TRBJ2-3
d_call: TRBD2
v_call: TRBV19
cdr3_aa: CASSIGTSGTDTQYF

j_call: TRBJ2-1
d_call: TRBD2
v_call: TRBV24-1
cdr3_aa: CATSDLGEAGGYNEQFF

j_call: TRBJ2-3
d_call: .
v_call: TRBV4-1
cdr3_aa: CASSQDKGEGTDTQYF

j_call: TRBJ2-7
d_call: TRBD1
v_call: TRBV7-2
cdr3_aa: CASSLSPGQVSYEQYF

j_call: TRBJ1-1
d_call: .
v_call: TRBV10-3
cdr3_aa: CAISITGTPVYTEAFF

j_call: TRBJ1-5
d_call: .
v_call: TRBV29-1
cdr3_aa: CSVAGNPKEPQHF

j_call: TRBJ1-6
d_call: .
v_call: TRBV6-1
cdr3_aa: CASSESGRANSPLHF

j_call: TRBJ2-1
d_call: TRBD2
v_call: TRBV7-6
cdr3_aa: CASSLVVLAGGSSYNEQFF

j_call: TRBJ1-3
d_call: .
v_call: TRBV9
cdr3_aa: CASSATEQSGNTIYF

j_call: TRBJ2-7
d_call: .
v_call: TRBV27
cdr3_aa: CASSQAPVWEQYF

j_call: TRBJ2-1
d_call: TRBD1
v_call: TRBV2
cdr3_aa: CASVGQGASEQFF

j_call: TRBJ2-7
d_call: TRBD2
v_call: TRBV18
cdr3_aa: CASSPGLAGGYEQYF

j_call: TRBJ2-1
d_call: TRBD2
v_call: TRBV27
cdr3_aa: CASKKGLADANEQFF

j_call: TRBJ2-3
d_call: TRBD2
v_call: TRBV19
cdr3_aa: CASTPDGRLTDTQYF

j_call: TRBJ2-5
d_call: .
v_call: TRBV29-1
cdr3_aa: CSVEQGTETQYF

j_call: TRBJ2-1
d_call: TRBD2
v_call: TRBV19
cdr3_aa: CATKRRELGDEQFF

j_call: TRBJ1-1
d_call: .
v_call: TRBV9
cdr3_aa: CASSVVGSLNTEAFF

j_call: TRBJ1-1
d_call: .
v_call: TRBV27
cdr3_aa: CASSSPMGGNTEAFF

j_call: TRBJ2-2
d_call: TRBD2
v_call: TRBV5-4
cdr3_aa: CASPRREARGTGELFF

j_call: TRBJ2-1
d_call: TRBD2
v_call: TRBV7-3
cdr3_aa: CASSSDGRYSGPSYNEQFF

j_call: TRBJ2-7
d_call: .
v_call: TRBV7-9
cdr3_aa: CASVTDSYEQYF

j_call: TRBJ1-5
d_call: TRBD1
v_call: TRBV12-3/TRBV12-4
cdr3_aa: CASSDRGNQPQHF

j_call: TRBJ2-7
d_call: .
v_call: TRBV6-2/TRBV6-3
cdr3_aa: CASSLGGAAPYEQYF

j_call: TRBJ2-6
d_call: .
v_call: TRBV6-5
cdr3_aa: CASSYYRVSGANVLTF

j_call: TRBJ2-1
d_call: TRBD1
v_call: TRBV24-1
cdr3_aa: CATSDPGQGVYNEQFF

j_call: TRBJ1-3
d_call: .
v_call: TRBV27
cdr3_aa: CASSFGGSAGNTIYF

j_call: TRBJ2-7
d_call: TRBD1
v_call: TRBV6-1
cdr3_aa: CASSETGVYEQYF

j_call: TRBJ1-4
d_call: .
v_call: TRBV28
cdr3_aa: CASGAGAWNEKLFF

j_call: TRBJ2-6
d_call: .
v_call: TRBV5-6
cdr3_aa: CASSFGIQGAGANVLTF

j_call: TRBJ2-7
d_call: .
v_call: TRBV27
cdr3_aa: CASSLRGAATYEQYF

j_call: TRBJ2-5
d_call: TRBD2
v_call: TRBV2
cdr3_aa: CASSTSRTSGVGRETQYF

j_call: TRBJ1-4
d_call: .
v_call: TRBV7-9
cdr3_aa: CASSHWTPTNEKLFF

j_call: TRBJ1-1
d_call: .
v_call: TRBV28
cdr3_aa: CASSLLQTSHVSTEAFF

j_call: TRBJ1-1
d_call: .
v_call: TRBV5-5
cdr3_aa: CASTHTPGYEAFF

j_call: TRBJ2-1
d_call: TRBD1
v_call: TRBV27
cdr3_aa: CASSPGNRGLYNEQFF

j_call: TRBJ1-2
d_call: TRBD1
v_call: TRBV20-1
cdr3_aa: CSHRGDGYTF